This TCR beta chain was retrieved from a study of blood T cell repertoires in COVID-19. In the study overall: Samples came from the United States, Italy and Spain, spanning acute and convalescent COVID-19. PBMCs, B-cell-depleted T cells, or T cells provided the cDNA or gDNA that made up the material.

This CDR3 has 15 amino acids. Germline V gives CDR1 SNHLY, CDR2 FYNNEI. V lost 7 bases to trimming and J lost 2 bases; unmatched junction nucleotides: 5. In the authors' workflow: Estimated nucleated cell counts came from reference gene primer amplification. The protocol was immunoSEQ multiplex PCR, while the TCRdb copy is restricted to in-frame clones and leaves out a portion. D and trimming were read from the DNA, whereas the V and J calls and clone size are those reported in that table. This sample has 100,000 to 150,000 clones, with approximately 83% found just once. The material sequenced was peripheral blood. V is TRBV2 and J is TRBJ2-6; 7 bases are a match to TRBD1. The TCR was taken from a woman between 45 and 65 years old with acute or convalescent COVID-19. CDR3 amino acids: CASIDGTAGANVLTF. The CDR3 region has the DNA TGTGCCAGCATAGACGGGACAGCTGGGGCCAACGTCCTGACTTTC.